Below, 26 T cell receptor beta chains from the same sample are listed, as sequenced in a study of early T cells in non-severe SARS-CoV-2 infection. TCRdb called the 5' RACE reads again in MiXCR, with one record for every CDR3 protein. The sample lists 90,000 to 120,000 distinct CDR3 sequences, roughly 12% occurring once. The sequencing input was whole blood. The receptor source for this set is an adult who was a healthcare worker with PCR-confirmed SARS-CoV-2 infection or an uninfected control (not recorded which).

This chain connects TRBV27 to TRBJ1-1; 8 bases are a match to TRBD1. J lost 0 bases, V lost 6 bases, and 3 bases had no gene match. The CDR3 length is 14 residues. The germline V gene encodes CDR1 MNHEY and CDR2 SMNVEV (reference sequence). The CDR3 spells CASRTRGLNTEAFF. As DNA, the CDR3 is TGTGCCAGCAGAACCAGGGGGCTGAACACTGAAGCTTTCTTT.

The V gene is TRBV29-1, the J gene TRBJ2-1; tentative D call: TRBD2 (5 bases). The V end was cut by 6 bases, the J end by 6 bases, with 12 bases between. Germline CDR1 reads SQVTM; CDR2 reads ANQGSEA. CDR3 length equals 12 residues. In nucleotides, the CDR3 is TGCAGCGTCCAGACTAAGCGCAATGAGCAGTTCTTC. This encodes CSVQTKRNEQFF.

This clonotype has more than one count but fewer than ten. The rearrangement joins TRBV9 to TRBJ2-1; D not certain. This CDR3 is built from 14 residues. CDR1 is SGDLS and CDR2 is YYNGEE in the germline V gene. Trimming stripped 0 bases from V and 4 bases from J, with 8 bases between. The CDR3 DNA is TGTGCCAGCAGCGTAGAACTGGCTTACAATGAGCAGTTCTTC. This gives the protein CASSVELAYNEQFF.

V and J are TRBV11-2 and TRBJ1-1; 7 bases match TRBD1. V was clipped by 5 bases and J by 5 bases; unmatched bases: 8. From germline, CDR1 is SGHAT and CDR2 FQNNGV. The CDR3 contains 14 residues. The CDR3 DNA sequence: TGTGCCAGCAGCCCTACGACAGGGAGTACTGAAGCTTTCTTT. Translation: CASSPTTGSTEAFF.

The chain is built from TRBV11-1 and TRBJ1-2; D not certain. Per the germline V gene, CDR1 is SGHAT and CDR2 is FQDESV (reference sequence). CDR3 size: 14 residues. V was cut by 4 bases and J by 6 bases, with 15 bases left in between. Written as DNA, the CDR3 is TGTGCCAGCAGCTCCCGGTTTGGGGTAGATGGCTACACCTTC. It is translated as CASSSRFGVDGYTF. Full variable domain (remainder filled in from reference TRBV11-1 and TRBJ1-2): EAEVAQSPRYKITEKSQAVAFWCDPISGHATLYWYRQILGQGPELLVQFQDESVVDDSQLPKDRFSAERLKGVDSTLKIQPAELGDSAMYLCASSSRFGVDGYTFGSGTRLTVV.

The table lists this clonotype with a few counts. The chain employs TRBV9 and TRBJ2-3; 7 nucleotides align to TRBD2. The CDR3 spans 19 residues. J lost 0 bases, V lost 5 bases, and 18 bases had no gene match. The germline V gene encodes CDR1 SGDLS and CDR2 YYNGEE. CDR3 sequence reads: CASSVEGGGATLSTDTQYF. The CDR3 DNA reads TGTGCCAGCAGTGTGGAAGGCGGGGGAGCTACCCTTAGCACAGATACGCAGTATTTT.

The chain combines TRBV6-2 or TRBV6-3 with TRBJ2-5; D might be TRBD2 (5 bases). The ends were cut back, 6 bases at V and 9 bases at J, with 14 bases in the middle. Germline V gene sequence: CDR1 MNHEY, CDR2 SVGEGT. The CDR3 sequence is 12 residues long. The CDR3 DNA reads TGTGCCAGCAGCCCTCGGCGAGCGGCCCAGTACTTC. It translates to CASSPRRAAQYF.

This clonotype was observed a few times. The V and J genes are TRBV12-3 or TRBV12-4 and TRBJ2-1; 15 nucleotides match TRBD2. With 1 base clipped from V and 7 bases from J, the junction kept 8 bases outside the gene matches. The CDR3 is 18 amino acids. The CDR3 DNA sequence: TGTGCCAGCAGTTTAGTCGCACCCGGGACTAGCGGGAGGAATGAGCAGTTCTTC. Translating gives CASSLVAPGTSGRNEQFF.

This clonotype was counted only a few times. V is TRBV6-4 and J is TRBJ2-3, with TRBD2 matching over 10 bases. CDR1 is MRHNA, CDR2 SNTAGT, per germline. The length of the CDR3 is 16 residues. J lost 2 bases, V lost 4 bases, and 6 bases had no gene match. CDR3 DNA sequence: TGTGCCAGCAGTGTGCTAGCGGGGGCCGCCACAGATACGCAGTATTTT. It codes for CASSVLAGAATDTQYF.

This clonotype has only a few counts. The chain employs TRBV5-1 and TRBJ2-7, with D tentatively TRBD1 (6 bases). V dropped 4 bases and J dropped 3 bases, with 11 bases sitting between them. The germline gives CDR1 SGHRS, CDR2 YFSETQ. The CDR3 loop spans 13 amino acids. In DNA, the CDR3 is TGCGCCAGCAGCCAAACGGACAGCTACGAGCAGTACTTC. Translation: CASSQTDSYEQYF.

This clonotype was detected many times. The gene calls are TRBV24-1 and TRBJ2-5; the D gene is possibly TRBD2 (6 bases). CDR3 length: 15 amino acids. The germline V gene has CDR1 KGHDR and CDR2 SFDVKD. V dropped 12 bases and J dropped 1 base, with 20 bases sitting between them. The CDR3 DNA is TGTGCCTCCGGTCCCAGTAGCGGTACCCAAGAGACCCAGTACTTC. Protein: CASGPSSGTQETQYF.

The chain has TRBV24-1 and TRBJ2-7; 7 nucleotides agree with TRBD2. Germline CDR1 is KGHDR and CDR2 is SFDVKD. This CDR3 region has 15 residues. V shed 3 bases, J shed 5 bases, and the junction held 9 bases outside the gene matches. CDR3 DNA sequence: TGTGCCACCAGTGATAGAGGCGGGAGCATCCACGAGCAGTACTTC. Its translation: CATSDRGGSIHEQYF.

As for this clonotype: At one of its ends the junction is not consistent with the germline gene, which may arise from a read error. V and J are TRBV29-1 and TRBJ1-2; TRBD1 matches 7 bases. Per germline, CDR1 SQVTM and CDR2 ANQGSEA. CDR3 size: 12 residues. The CDR3 bases are TGCAGCGTTGACAGGGGGGATTATGGCTTCACCTTC. As protein: CSVDRGDYGFTF. The full variable domain, in which reference TRBV29-1 and TRBJ1-2 provide the parts outside the CDR3, is SAVISQKPSRDICQRGTSLTIQCQVDSQVTMMFWYRQQPGQSLTLIATANQGSEATYESGFVIDKFPISRPNLTFSTLTVSNMSPEDSSIYLCSVDRGDYGFTFGSGTRLTVV.

The chain is built from TRBV2 and TRBJ2-3; 12 nucleotides align to TRBD2. Germline V CDR1 and CDR2: SNHLY, FYNNEI. The CDR3 has 15 amino acids. With 10 bases clipped from V and 6 bases from J, the junction kept 11 bases outside the gene matches. The CDR3 reads CATSYLAGGVDTQYF. The CDR3 DNA sequence: TGTGCCACTTCCTATCTAGCGGGAGGGGTGGATACGCAGTATTTT.

The CDR3 DNA reads as TGTGCCACCAACGGGGCTAGTGGGGAGACCCAGTACTTC. Amino acids: CATNGASGETQYF. The rearrangement links TRBV24-1 to TRBJ2-5; the D call may be TRBD1 or TRBD2 (5 bases each). V was clipped by 8 bases and J by 5 bases, with 14 bases between them. Germline assignment: CDR1 KGHDR and CDR2 SFDVKD. The CDR3 consists of 13 residues.

This clonotype was seen repeatedly, ten times or more. CDR3 bases: TGTGCCAGCAGTTACGCTGCCGGACTAGCTCCCACAGATACGCAGTATTTT. It specifies CASSYAAGLAPTDTQYF. This rearrangement joins TRBV6-6 to TRBJ2-3; 8 bases align to TRBD2. Germline CDR1 reads MNHNY; CDR2 reads SVGAGI (reference sequence). The V segment lost 2 bases and the J segment 2 bases; nucleotides outside the gene matches: 9. The CDR3 has 17 residues.

The chain uses TRBV28 and TRBJ1-5; D may be TRBD1 (5 bases). Germline V lookup: CDR1 MDHEN, CDR2 SYDVKM. The V and J ends lost 11 bases and 3 bases respectively, with 17 bases between them. The CDR3 is 14 amino acids. The CDR3 nucleotides read TGTGCCTGCCGGGGGGAAACTTTCAATCAGCCCCAGCATTTT. Amino acids: CACRGETFNQPQHF.

The chain carries TRBV12-3 or TRBV12-4 and TRBJ2-5; D is unresolved. The CDR3 is 12 amino acids. The V end lost 2 bases, the J end lost 1 base, and 2 bases lay between the germline ends. Here the CDR3 reads CASSLTQETQYF. In DNA form, the CDR3 reads TGTGCCAGCAGTTTAACCCAAGAGACCCAGTACTTC.

This clonotype was recorded many times. V usage is TRBV12-3 or TRBV12-4 and J usage is TRBJ2-3; 13 bases align to TRBD2. Trimming cost V 1 base and J 7 bases; bases outside gene matches: 8. CDR3 length: 17 residues. CDR3 residues: CASSLGRLAGGLNTQYF. CDR3 in DNA: TGTGCCAGCAGTTTAGGCCGACTAGCGGGGGGTTTAAATACGCAGTATTTT.

This clonotype was seen a few times. The rearrangement links TRBV3-1 to TRBJ2-5; TRBD2 aligns across 12 bases. This CDR3 has 16 residues. Germline assignment: CDR1 LGHDT and CDR2 YNNKEL (reference sequence). J lost 4 bases, V lost 4 bases, and 7 bases had no gene match. CDR3 region: CASSPRLAGEGETQYF. Here the CDR3 DNA reads TGTGCCAGCAGCCCCCGACTAGCGGGGGAGGGAGAGACCCAGTACTTC.

The genes are TRBV6-6 and TRBJ2-7; the match to TRBD2 covers 7 bases. Per germline, CDR1 MNHNY and CDR2 SVGAGI (reference sequence). The CDR3 is 15 amino acids. V shed 0 bases and J 2 bases; nucleotides not matched to a gene: 4. CDR3 region: CASSYSASGPYEQYF. CDR3 coding DNA: TGTGCCAGCAGTTACTCGGCTAGCGGACCCTACGAGCAGTACTTC.

The chain couples TRBV11-2 to TRBJ1-2, with D perhaps matching TRBD1 (6 bases). The CDR3 loop spans 14 amino acids. Between the trimmed V and J ends, which lost 5 bases and 3 bases, there was a span of 13 bases. CDR1 is SGHAT and CDR2 is FQNNGV in the germline V gene. CDR3 nucleotide sequence: TGTGCCAGCAGCCTCGAGGGGGGTGACTATGGCTACACCTTC. Translation: CASSLEGGDYGYTF.

This chain uses TRBV28 with TRBJ2-2, with D perhaps TRBD1 (5 bases). This CDR3 has 14 amino acids. Germline V gives CDR1 MDHEN, CDR2 SYDVKM. With 6 bases removed from V and 4 bases from J, the gap between germline ends came to 12 bases. DNA of the CDR3: TGTGCCAGCAGCCCACAAGGGGTCACCGGGGAGCTGTTTTTT. Translated, it gives CASSPQGVTGELFF.

The V call is TRBV12-3 or TRBV12-4, the J call TRBJ2-6; D gene ambiguous. This CDR3 spans 11 amino acids. V was clipped by 7 bases and J by 6 bases, with 4 bases between them. DNA for the CDR3: TGTGCCAGCACCCCGGCCAACGTCCTGACTTTC. It is translated as CASTPANVLTF.

The table lists this clonotype with many counts. The rearrangement links TRBV29-1 to TRBJ1-4, with 9 bases that match TRBD1. With 6 bases clipped from V and 9 bases from J, the junction kept 5 bases outside the gene matches. Per germline, CDR1 SQVTM and CDR2 ANQGSEA. The CDR3 extends over 12 amino acids. The CDR3 reads CSVTTGGQKLFF. In DNA, the CDR3 is TGCAGCGTCACGACAGGGGGGCAAAAACTGTTTTTT.

On this clonotype: This sequence may be a read error, since a much larger clone differs from it by one base. The V call is TRBV24-1, the J call TRBJ2-1; D not resolved. This CDR3 contains 15 residues. CDR1 KGHDR and CDR2 SFDVKD come from the germline V gene. The CDR3: CATSAERAIGNERFF. The CDR3 coding sequence is TGTGCCACCAGTGCCGAACGGGCCATTGGGAATGAGCGGTTCTTC.